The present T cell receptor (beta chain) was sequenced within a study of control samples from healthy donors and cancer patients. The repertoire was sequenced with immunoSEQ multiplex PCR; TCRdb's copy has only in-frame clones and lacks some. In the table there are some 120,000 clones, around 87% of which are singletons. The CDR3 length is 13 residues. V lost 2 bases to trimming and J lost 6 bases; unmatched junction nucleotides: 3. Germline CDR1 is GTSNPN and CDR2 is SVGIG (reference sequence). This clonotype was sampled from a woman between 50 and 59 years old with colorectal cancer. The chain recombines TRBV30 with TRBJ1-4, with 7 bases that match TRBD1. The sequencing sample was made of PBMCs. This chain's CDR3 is CAWSRDRDEKLFF. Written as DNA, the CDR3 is TGTGCCTGGAGTCGAGACAGGGATGAAAAACTGTTTTTT.